The 23 T cell receptor beta chains below come from one sample, sequenced in a study of breast tumors, draining lymph nodes, adjacent tissues. The lymph nodes were axillary draining lymph nodes from breast cancer patients. Using its own MiXCR run on the multiplex PCR reads, TCRdb lists one record per CDR3 protein. The sample lists 120,000 or so distinct CDR3 sequences, just under 20% occurring once. The sequenced material came from axillary lymph node tissue. Source of these receptors: a female donor with breast cancer. Some clones in this sample may be carry-over from other donors' samples.

This clonotype has a count of ten or more. The gene calls are TRBV7-3 and TRBJ2-3; 8 bases line up with TRBD2. Trimming cost V 5 bases and J 1 base; bases outside gene matches: 17. This CDR3 contains 19 residues. The V gene's germline CDR1 is SGHTA and CDR2 FQGTGA. The CDR3, as DNA: TGTGCCAGCAGCGTCGGGGGGGGGGGCGGTGCGGGCGGCACAGATACGCAGTATTTT. It translates to CASSVGGGGGAGGTDTQYF.

Details on this clonotype: A read error may explain this, as a much larger clone is one base away. The chain is built from TRBV3-1 and TRBJ2-7, with D perhaps TRBD1 or TRBD2 (5 bases each). CDR3 length: 13 amino acids. The V gene's germline CDR1 is LGHDT and CDR2 YNNKEL (reference sequence). CDR3 amino acids: CASTNSGTYEQCF. The CDR3 DNA reads TGTGCCAGCACCAATTCAGGGACCTACGAGCAGTGCTTC.

This clonotype came up many times. The chain has TRBV9 and TRBJ1-3; a possible D gene is TRBD1 (6 bases). Trimming removed 0 bases from V and 3 bases from J, with 7 bases in between. There are 14 residues in the CDR3. Germline lookup yields CDR1 SGDLS and CDR2 YYNGEE. The CDR3 here is CASSVEQGGNTIYF. CDR3 sequence (DNA): TGTGCCAGCAGCGTAGAACAGGGTGGAAACACCATATATTTT.

At least ten counts were recorded for this clonotype. The chain carries TRBV12-3 or TRBV12-4 and TRBJ2-5; the D gene could be TRBD1 or TRBD2 (5 bases each). Trimming took off 10 bases at V and 5 bases at J, with 14 bases between the two ends. The CDR3 extends over 12 amino acids. CDR3: CATSPGTETQYF. In DNA form, the CDR3 reads TGTGCCACGTCCCCCGGGACCGAGACCCAGTACTTC.

This clonotype was picked up one time. Given the absence of the conserved phenylalanine or tryptophan at the CDR3 end, a read error is likely. The chain links TRBV20-1 to TRBJ2-2, with unresolved D. The V end was cut by 3 bases, the J end by 3 bases, with 8 bases between. The length of the CDR3 is 13 residues. Per germline, CDR1 DFQATT and CDR2 SNEGSKA (reference sequence). The CDR3 nucleotides read TGCAGTGCTAGCGAGGACGACACCGGGGAGCTGTTTTCT. Translated, it gives CSASEDDTGELFS.

Comments on this clonotype: This may arise from a read error, as a much more abundant clone is one base away. The chain recombines TRBV10-3 with TRBJ1-4; unclear D gene. CDR1 ENHRY and CDR2 SYGVKD come from the germline V gene. The length of the CDR3 is 13 residues. CDR3 region: CAISGGYDERLFF. The CDR3 DNA reads as TGTGCCATCAGTGGCGGGTATGACGAAAGACTGTTTTTT.

This clonotype was observed a single time. A much larger clone differs by one base, so this may be a read error. In DNA form, the CDR3 reads TGCGCCAGCAGCTTTCGCAACCGGGACTATGGCACAGATACGCAGTATTTT. Amino acid sequence: CASSFRNRDYGTDTQYF. The gene calls are TRBV5-1 and TRBJ2-3, with TRBD2 matching 7 bases. With V trimmed by 2 bases and J by 1 base, 10 bases remained unmatched. The CDR3 runs 17 residues. The germline V gene has CDR1 SGHRS and CDR2 YFSETQ.

This clonotype was observed many times. The chain's CDR3 is CASSRQGSGGYTF. The CDR3 DNA reads as TGTGCCAGCAGCCGCCAGGGGTCAGGGGGCTACACCTTC. The J gene is TRBJ1-2, the V gene TRBV5-6; D is perhaps TRBD1 (6 bases). Trimming pared 4 bases from V and 8 bases from J, leaving 15 bases between. The CDR3 contains 13 residues. Germline CDR1 and CDR2: SGHDT and YYEEEE.

Many counts were recorded for this clonotype. This chain uses TRBV29-1 with TRBJ2-1; 11 nucleotides match TRBD2. V was clipped by 7 bases and J by 10 bases; unmatched bases: 0. CDR3 length: 10 residues. Germline lookup yields CDR1 SQVTM and CDR2 ANQGSEA. The CDR3 protein is CSASGGEQFF. CDR3 coding DNA: TGCAGCGCTAGCGGGGGGGAGCAGTTCTTC.

The V gene is TRBV6-1, the J gene TRBJ1-1; no definite D call. V dropped 2 bases and J dropped 10 bases, with 14 bases sitting between them. CDR1 and CDR2 (germline): MNHNS, SASEGT. CDR3 length: 13 amino acids. The CDR3, as DNA: TGTGCCAGCAGTGAACTCACAAGTAGGAGAGCTTTCTTT. Amino acids: CASSELTSRRAFF.

At least ten counts were recorded for this clonotype. The J gene is TRBJ2-7, the V gene TRBV24-1, with 7 bases matching TRBD2. Germline CDR1 KGHDR, CDR2 SFDVKD. The junction had 17 bases not matched to a gene; V was cut back by 4 bases and J by 6 bases. The CDR3 is 17 residues long. The DNA for the CDR3 is TGTGCCACCAGTGACCCACCCGGGACGGGAGGTGACATCGAGCAGTACTTC. Translating it yields CATSDPPGTGGDIEQYF.

In this sample, this clonotype turned up many times. The chain has TRBV7-9 and TRBJ2-3; 11 bases match TRBD2. There are 16 residues in the CDR3. Germline assignment: CDR1 SEHNR and CDR2 FQNEAQ (reference sequence). Unmatched junction bases numbered 5, after V lost 4 bases and J lost 2 bases. This CDR3 is CASSSGLAVYTDTQYF. The DNA of the CDR3 is TGTGCCAGCAGCTCGGGACTAGCGGTCTACACAGATACGCAGTATTTT. The whole variable domain, filled in from reference TRBV7-9 and TRBJ2-3, reads DTGVSQNPRHKITKRGQNVTFRCDPISEHNRLYWYRQTLGQGPEFLTYFQNEAQLEKSRLLSDRFSAERPKGSFSTLEIQRTEQGDSAMYLCASSSGLAVYTDTQYFGPGTRLTVL.

This clonotype was recorded at least ten times. In nucleotides, the CDR3 is TGTGCCAGCAGCTTGACAGGGACTTCACCCCTCCACTTT. Its protein is CASSLTGTSPLHF. The chain combines TRBV7-8 with TRBJ1-6; 7 bases align to TRBD1. CDR1 SGHVS and CDR2 FQNEAQ come from the germline V gene. The CDR3 has 13 amino acids. V lost 3 bases to trimming and J lost 9 bases; unmatched junction nucleotides: 2.

Ten or more counts support this clonotype. This chain connects TRBV5-8 to TRBJ2-7; 7 bases are shared with TRBD1. This CDR3 spans 14 amino acids. The V gene end was trimmed by 6 bases and the J gene end by 0 bases; junction bases not matched to a gene: 6. The germline V gene encodes CDR1 SGHTS and CDR2 YDEGEE. CDR3 in amino acids: CASTRDRGSYEQYF. The DNA of the CDR3 is TGTGCCAGCACCCGGGACAGAGGCTCCTACGAGCAGTACTTC.

The chain joins TRBV5-6 to TRBJ2-1; 7 positions match TRBD2. With 1 base clipped from V and 6 bases from J, the junction kept 7 bases outside the gene matches. Germline CDR1 reads SGHDT; CDR2 reads YYEEEE. The CDR3 totals 15 residues. The DNA for the CDR3 is TGTGCCAGCAGCTTGAACCGGGGGGTCTCCAATGAGCAGTTCTTC. Translation: CASSLNRGVSNEQFF.

A note on this clonotype: This may stem from a read error, because a much larger clone lies one nucleotide away. DNA for the CDR3: TGTGCCAGCAGCCCGAGGGGGGGGCTGGGAAACACCATATATTTT. Protein sequence: CASSPRGGLGNTIYF. The chain recombines TRBV7-3 with TRBJ1-3; D is perhaps TRBD1 (6 bases). Germline assignment: CDR1 SGHTA and CDR2 FQGTGA. V shed 5 bases and J shed 4 bases, with 15 bases lying between them. CDR3 length: 15 amino acids.

This clonotype was seen repeatedly, ten times or more. The chain combines TRBV20-1 with TRBJ2-3; D may match TRBD1 or TRBD2 (5 bases each). The CDR3 loop spans 13 amino acids. V was shortened by 1 base and J by 4 bases, with 9 bases between the two germline ends. The germline V gene has CDR1 DFQATT and CDR2 SNEGSKA (reference sequence). The DNA of the CDR3 is TGCAGTGCTAGAGGGGGGATGGCAGATACGCAGTATTTT. Its protein is CSARGGMADTQYF.

In this sample, this clonotype turned up once. Possible read error: a much larger clone is one base away. V usage is TRBV20-1 and J usage is TRBJ1-4; perhaps TRBD1 as D (5 bases). The length of the CDR3 is 14 residues. V lost 3 bases, J lost 8 bases, and 16 bases lay in between. CDR1 is DFQATT, CDR2 SNEGSKA, per germline (reference sequence). CDR3 sequence (DNA): TGCAGTGCTAGCCCCACAAGGGGTGGGGAAAAACTGTTTTTT. Residues: CSASPTRGGEKLFF.

This clonotype was found many times. V gene TRBV3-1 combines with J gene TRBJ1-5; no reliable D call. The CDR3 extends over 13 amino acids. V lost 3 bases and J 5 bases, leaving 8 bases between the germline ends. CDR1 and CDR2 from the germline V gene are LGHDT and YNNKEL (reference sequence). The CDR3 DNA reads TGTGCCAGCAGCCAGGCTTCGGATCAGCCCCAGCATTTT. Translating gives CASSQASDQPQHF.

About this clonotype itself: Since a much larger clone is just one base distant, this may be a read error. No DNA is shown, since the ends of the CDR3 on it are uncertain; the CDR3 is the one TCRdb lists. The rearrangement joins TRBV6-1 to TRBJ1-2; the D call in the table, TRBD1, was not verified against the DNA. A total of 13 residues make up the CDR3, ends included. The germline V gene encodes CDR1 MNHNS and CDR2 SASEGT. The CDR3 region is CATEIGGSYGCTF.

Turning to this clonotype: A much more abundant neighbour one base away suggests this may be a read error. The CDR3 bases are TGTGCCAGCAGCCAAGAACTAGCGGGGGGGCAAAGAAAGGACAATGAGCAGTCCTTC. Encoded protein: CASSQELAGGQRKDNEQSF. The genes are TRBV3-1 and TRBJ2-1; 13 bases fit TRBD2. Germline-derived CDR1 and CDR2 are LGHDT and YNNKEL (reference sequence). This CDR3 is 19 amino acids long.

Of note for this clonotype: Since no conserved phenylalanine or tryptophan closes the CDR3, a read error is the likely cause. The DNA for the CDR3 is TGTGCTAGTGGTTTGGTAGGCGGGGGGGTTCGGTTTATAGGGCGAGAGACCCAGTACCTC. Translating it yields CASGLVGGGVRFIGRETQYL. This rearrangement joins TRBV12-5 to TRBJ2-5; 9 nucleotides match TRBD2. CDR3 length: 20 residues. V trimming: 0 bases; J trimming: 4 bases; junction bases outside the gene matches: 18. The germline V gene has CDR1 LGHNT and CDR2 FRNRAP.

The sample holds many counts of this clonotype. The V call is TRBV29-1, the J call TRBJ2-5; D is uncertain. The germline V gene has CDR1 SQVTM and CDR2 ANQGSEA. Trimming pared 6 bases from V and 3 bases from J, leaving 17 bases between. There are 14 residues in the CDR3. In nucleotides, the CDR3 is TGCAGCGTCCTCGTCGTACCACCCGAAGAGACCCAGTACTTC. This gives the protein CSVLVVPPEETQYF.